The present T cell receptor (beta chain) was sequenced within a study of blood T cell repertoires in COVID-19. Across the study: The origin of the acute and convalescent COVID-19 samples was the United States, Italy and Spain.

In the source study's methods: Reference gene primer amplification in the assay estimated nucleated cell counts. Clones were sequenced by immunoSEQ multiplex PCR, and TCRdb holds only the in-frame ones, with some missing. The V and J calls and the clone size are those of that table, but D and trimming were determined from the DNA. The table has fewer than 300,000 clones, 91% seen once. Followed over time, Seattle patients had been enrolled while infection was active. The CDR3 extends over 14 amino acids. Germline CDR1 reads LNHDA; CDR2 reads SQIVND (reference sequence). Losses at the gene ends were 5 bases for V and 2 bases for J; bases not matched to a gene: 0.

Material for sequencing was peripheral blood. The sequence was obtained from a person under 35 with COVID-19, enrolled during active disease. The V call is TRBV19, the J call TRBJ2-3; 11 bases are a match to TRBD1. This chain's CDR3 is CASSGQGATDTQYF. CDR3 sequence (DNA): TGTGCCAGTAGTGGACAGGGGGCCACAGATACGCAGTATTTT.